The source of this T cell receptor beta chain is a study of vaccination effects on CD4 cells after COVID-19. Comments on this clone: Its antigen is as yet unknown.

Antigen-specific CD4+ T cells expanded by the ViraFEST assay with viral peptide pools were then sequenced. Once cultured for roughly nine days, the cells underwent separation to obtain CD4+ T cells. Neither prior SARS-CoV-2 infection nor positive nucleocapsid antibodies were present in the vaccine recipients. The assay was immunoSEQ multiplex PCR, and TCRdb's table has in-frame clones only and misses some. The data contain about 73,000 clones, around 74% of them seen just once; the ten biggest clones take up 2.5% to 3.5%. With 1 base removed from V and 7 bases from J, the gap between germline ends came to 11 bases. Per the germline V gene, CDR1 is SGHDN and CDR2 is FVKESK. This CDR3 is 15 amino acids long.

This TCR was recovered from a human donor who received a COVID-19 vaccine. Sequenced here: CD4+ T cells from PBMCs cultured with HCoV-NL63 spike peptides, sampled before COVID-19 vaccination. The V gene is TRBV14, the J gene TRBJ1-6; maybe TRBD1 (5 bases). CDR3 sequence (DNA): TGTGCCAGCAGCCAAGTCCAGGGCGGCAATTCACCCCTCCACTTT. Its translation is CASSQVQGGNSPLHF.